This T cell receptor (beta chain) was documented in a study of post-analysis software for immune sequencing data (dated by TCRdb to between 2015 and 2017). For context, the study as a whole: Relapsing-remitting, secondary progressive and progressive-relapsing multiple sclerosis were recorded as disease courses, and subtype annotation was lacking for some patients. A subset of samples was prepared in parallel using single-end sample barcoding, then pooled and co-amplified after Illumina adapter ligation. Patient repertoires were compared against 11 previously published healthy control repertoires from donors aged about 6 to 28 years. General conclusions and limits of the study: Patients showed significantly higher frequencies than controls for a handful of TRBV segments, among them TRBV5-6, TRBV5-1 and TRBV20-1. Compared with controls, multiple sclerosis patients had significantly lower normalized Chao1 diversity, a finding suggesting substantial peripheral T-cell clonal expansion. The control group was slightly older than the multiple sclerosis patient group. Direct clustering with F measure showed strong co-clustering of samples prepared in the same batch, prompting a batch-effect correction.

Library creation used PCR. The sequencer was an Illumina HiSeq 2500. To reduce PCR and sequencing biases, unique molecular identifiers were built into the TCR beta cDNA libraries. Per 1 to 10 million input T cells, approximately 500,000 cDNA molecules were obtained, such that each molecule approximated one T cell. The patient libraries were prepared and sequenced with the same protocol used for the earlier healthy control dataset. Samples belonging to the same batch were prepared together, multiplexed and sequenced on a shared HiSeq lane. In the paper's pipeline: MIGEC was used to process the raw barcoded reads, and molecular identifier groups with only a single read were discarded before consensus assembly and CDR3 extraction. VDJtools was used for post-analysis of the clonotype tables, and diversity was normalized by down-sampling every dataset to the size of the smallest sample. Repertoire overlap clustering matched CDR3 amino acid but not nucleotide sequences to correct batch-related cross-sample contamination. In TCRdb, the public reads were trimmed at Q25 with fastp and aligned with MiXCR, with productive beta chains retained. Every CDR3 protein is listed once, alongside the most common genes and DNA of its rows. The V and J calls were determined by TCRdb, not by the authors. The sample table holds some 450,000 distinct CDR3 sequences, of which over 35% were seen once. The ten largest clonotypes hold 9.5% to 13% of the sample.

The CDR3 starts with the cysteine, ends with the phenylalanine, and has 17 residues. Only the CDR3 DNA stays, 51 bases, in frame from base 1. V and J lose 0 bases and 5 bases, and a span of 20 bases separates them. CDR1 SGHRS and CDR2 YFSETQ are derived from the germline V gene. TCR beta repertoires were profiled from peripheral blood of approximately 13 young patients with multiple sclerosis to demonstrate the VDJtools post-analysis software. Multiple sclerosis patients were children and adolescents aged about 6 to 17 years. Of note for this clonotype: Its antigen specificity is not known. Base qualities are missing; no much larger clone stands one base away.

Sequencing used blood. The chain is encoded by TRBV5-1 joined to TRBJ1-1, with the D gene not confidently named. The receptor was isolated from a girl aged 10 to 17 with multiple sclerosis. The sequenced DNA is TGCGCCAGCAGCTTGGCCCCACAGACGGGCGTGGGAACTGAAGCTTTCTTT. This gives the protein CASSLAPQTGVGTEAFF. The full variable domain, with segments outside the CDR3 supplied by the reference TRBV5-1 and TRBJ1-1 proteins, appears as KAGVTQTPRYLIKTRGQQVTLSCSPISGHRSVSWYQQTPGQGLQFLFEYFSETQRNKGNFPGRFSGRQFSNSRSEMNVSTLELGDSALYLCASSLAPQTGVGTEAFFGQGTRLTVV.